This TCR beta chain was sequenced during a study of T cell responses to AZD1222 COVID-19 vaccine. On this clone: Its antigen is unknown.

V gave up 5 bases and J gave up 10 bases; unmatched junction bases: 4. There are 11 residues in the CDR3. Using immunoSEQ multiplex PCR, the repertoire was profiled, and TCRdb retains in-frame clones only, with some absent. The sample lists 90,000 to 150,000 clones; around 86% were seen once. Study results and limitations: There were repertoire samples only from the period after the peak T cell response. Targets within unmutated variant regions were reportedly found for nearly half of spike-specific TCRs. Only six or seven AZD1222 recipients tested seropositive at baseline.

V gene TRBV12-3 or TRBV12-4 combines with J gene TRBJ1-1; TRBD1 matches 7 bases. The origin of this receptor is an adult who received the AZD1222 COVID-19 vaccine. The source material was peripheral blood, sampled 28 days after the second AZD1222 dose. The DNA of the CDR3 is TGTGCCAGCAGTCCTACAGGGGTAGCTTTCTTT. Residues: CASSPTGVAFF.